This record covers a single T cell receptor beta chain. Profiled with immunoSEQ multiplex PCR; TCRdb holds only in-frame clones, not every one. The table shows a few hundred thousand clones, with approximately 83% occurring only once. The sample originates from a study of blood T cell repertoires in COVID-19. The TCR sequence derives from a woman in her twenties or thirties with COVID-19, enrolled during active disease. Sequencing used peripheral blood.

The CDR3 protein is CASSPPRSSSEQYF. The CDR3 DNA reads TGTGCCAGCAGCCCACCTCGTAGTAGCAGCGAGCAGTACTTC. The chain employs TRBV7-2 and TRBJ2-7; D is unclear. CDR3 length: 14 residues. CDR1 is SGHTA, CDR2 FQGNSA, per germline. Trimming took 5 bases from V and 6 from J, leaving 17 bases between them.